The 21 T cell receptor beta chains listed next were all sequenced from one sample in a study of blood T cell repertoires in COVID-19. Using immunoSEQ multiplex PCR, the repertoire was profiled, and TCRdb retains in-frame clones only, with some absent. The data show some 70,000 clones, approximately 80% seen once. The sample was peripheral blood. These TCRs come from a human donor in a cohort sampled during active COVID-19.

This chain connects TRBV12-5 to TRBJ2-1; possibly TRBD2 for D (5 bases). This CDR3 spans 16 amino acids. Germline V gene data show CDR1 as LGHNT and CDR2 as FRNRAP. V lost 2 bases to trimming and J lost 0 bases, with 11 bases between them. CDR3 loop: CASGLFGRGSYNEQFF. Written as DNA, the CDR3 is TGTGCTAGTGGTTTGTTTGGTCGGGGCTCCTACAATGAGCAGTTCTTC. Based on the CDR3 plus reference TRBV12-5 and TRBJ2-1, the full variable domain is DARVTQTPRHKVTEMGQEVTMRCQPILGHNTVFWYRQTMMQGLELLAYFRNRAPLDDSGMPKDRFSAEMPDATLATLKIQPSEPRDSAVYFCASGLFGRGSYNEQFFGPGTRLTVL.

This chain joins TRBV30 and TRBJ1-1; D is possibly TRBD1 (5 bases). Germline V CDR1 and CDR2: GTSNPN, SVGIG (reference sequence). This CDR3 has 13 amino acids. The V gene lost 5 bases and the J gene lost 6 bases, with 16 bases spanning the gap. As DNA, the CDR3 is TGTGCCTGGGATGACAGAGGTTGGGCTGAAGCTTTCTTT. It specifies CAWDDRGWAEAFF.

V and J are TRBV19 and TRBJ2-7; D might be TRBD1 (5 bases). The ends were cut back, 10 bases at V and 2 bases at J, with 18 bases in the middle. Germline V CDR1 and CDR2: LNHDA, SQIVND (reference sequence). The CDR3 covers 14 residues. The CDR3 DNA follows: TGTGCCAAACTCAGGGATATGCCCCCCTACGAGCAGTACGTC. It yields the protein CAKLRDMPPYEQYV.

CDR3 sequence: CASSLRRGGPGELFF. CDR3 coding DNA: TGTGCCAGCAGCTTACGGCGGGGGGGCCCCGGGGAGCTGTTTTTT. This chain joins TRBV7-6 and TRBJ2-2, with 9 bases identical to TRBD2. The CDR3 length is 15 residues. Germline V gene data show CDR1 as SGHVS and CDR2 as FNYEAQ. The trim removed 2 bases at V and 6 bases at J, leaving 4 bases unmatched.

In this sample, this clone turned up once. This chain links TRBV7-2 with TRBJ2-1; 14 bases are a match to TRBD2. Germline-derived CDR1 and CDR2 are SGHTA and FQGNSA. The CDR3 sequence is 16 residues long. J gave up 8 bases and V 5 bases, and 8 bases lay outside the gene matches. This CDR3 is CASSTGTSGRFDEQFF. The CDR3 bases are TGTGCCAGCAGCACTGGGACTAGCGGGAGATTCGATGAGCAGTTCTTC.

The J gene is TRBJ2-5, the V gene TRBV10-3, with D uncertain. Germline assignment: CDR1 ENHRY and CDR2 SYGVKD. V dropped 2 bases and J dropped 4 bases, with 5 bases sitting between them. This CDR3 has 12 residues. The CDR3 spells CAISEPRETQYF. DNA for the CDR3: TGTGCCATCAGTGAGCCCAGAGAGACCCAGTACTTC.

The CDR3 nucleotides read TGTGCCAGCAGTGAATACGGACAGGGGTCGTATGAGCAGTACGTC. The encoded protein is CASSEYGQGSYEQYV. This sequence joins TRBV2 and TRBJ2-7; 9 bases line up with TRBD1. Trimming at V came to 2 bases and at J to 7 bases, leaving 9 bases not matched to a gene. The CDR3 spans 15 residues. Looked up from germline, CDR1 is SNHLY and CDR2 is FYNNEI.

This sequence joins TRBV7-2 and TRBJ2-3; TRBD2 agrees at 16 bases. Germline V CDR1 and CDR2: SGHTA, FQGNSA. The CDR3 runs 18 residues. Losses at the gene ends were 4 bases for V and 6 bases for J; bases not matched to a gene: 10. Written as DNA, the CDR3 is TGTGCCAGCAGCTCAAGGGGACTAGCGGGAGGGTTAGTGGATACGCAGTATTTT. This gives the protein CASSSRGLAGGLVDTQYF. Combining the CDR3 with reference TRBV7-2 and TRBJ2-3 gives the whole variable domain GAGVSQSPSNKVTEKGKDVELRCDPISGHTALYWYRQSLGQGLEFLIYFQGNSAPDKSGLPSDRFSAERTGGSVSTLTIQRTQQEDSAVYLCASSSRGLAGGLVDTQYFGPGTRLTVL.

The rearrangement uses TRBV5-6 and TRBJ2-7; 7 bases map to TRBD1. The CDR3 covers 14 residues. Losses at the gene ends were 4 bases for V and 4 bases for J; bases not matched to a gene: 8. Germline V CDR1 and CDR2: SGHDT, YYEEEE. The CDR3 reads CASSPGWDRYEQYF. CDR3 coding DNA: TGTGCCAGCAGCCCCGGGTGGGACAGATACGAGCAGTACTTC.

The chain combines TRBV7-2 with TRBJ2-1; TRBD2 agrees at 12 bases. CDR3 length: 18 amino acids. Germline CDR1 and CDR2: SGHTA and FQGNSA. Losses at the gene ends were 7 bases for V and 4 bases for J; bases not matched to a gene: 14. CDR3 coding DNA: TGTGCCAGCACCTTGGGTATGAGGACTAGCGGGGCGTACAATGAGCAGTTCTTC. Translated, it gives CASTLGMRTSGAYNEQFF.

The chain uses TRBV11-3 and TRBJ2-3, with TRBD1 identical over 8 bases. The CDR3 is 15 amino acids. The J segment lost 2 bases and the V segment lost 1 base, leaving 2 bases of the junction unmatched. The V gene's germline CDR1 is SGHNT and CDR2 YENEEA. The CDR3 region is CASSLGGQDTDTQYF. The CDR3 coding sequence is TGTGCCAGCAGCTTAGGGGGACAGGACACAGATACGCAGTATTTT.

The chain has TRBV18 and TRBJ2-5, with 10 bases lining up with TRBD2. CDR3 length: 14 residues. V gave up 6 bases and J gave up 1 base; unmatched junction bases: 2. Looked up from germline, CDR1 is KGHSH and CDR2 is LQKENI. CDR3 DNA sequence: TGTGCCAGCTCTTTAGCGGGAGGCCAAGAGACCCAGTACTTC. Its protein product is CASSLAGGQETQYF.

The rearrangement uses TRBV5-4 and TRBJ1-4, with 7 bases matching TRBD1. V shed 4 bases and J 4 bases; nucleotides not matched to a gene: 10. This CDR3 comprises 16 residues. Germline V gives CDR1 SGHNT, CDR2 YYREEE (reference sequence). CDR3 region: CASSDLAAGGNEKLFF. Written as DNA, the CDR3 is TGTGCCAGCAGCGACCTGGCGGCAGGGGGTAATGAAAAACTGTTTTTT.

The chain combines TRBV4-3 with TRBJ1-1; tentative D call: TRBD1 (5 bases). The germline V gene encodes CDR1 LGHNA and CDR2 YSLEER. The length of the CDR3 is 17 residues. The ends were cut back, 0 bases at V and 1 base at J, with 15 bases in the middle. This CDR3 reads CASSQDLFGQGNTEAFF. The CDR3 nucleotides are TGCGCCAGCAGCCAAGATTTGTTCGGTCAGGGGAACACTGAAGCTTTCTTT.

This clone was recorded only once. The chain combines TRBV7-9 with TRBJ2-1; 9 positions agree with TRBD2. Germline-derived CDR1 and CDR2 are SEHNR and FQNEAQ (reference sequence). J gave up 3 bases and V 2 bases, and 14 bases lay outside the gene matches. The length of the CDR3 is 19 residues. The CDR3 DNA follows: TGTGCCAGCAGCTTACCGGGCGGGGGGGCCTTTCTTAACTACAATGAGCAGTTCTTC. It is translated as CASSLPGGGAFLNYNEQFF.

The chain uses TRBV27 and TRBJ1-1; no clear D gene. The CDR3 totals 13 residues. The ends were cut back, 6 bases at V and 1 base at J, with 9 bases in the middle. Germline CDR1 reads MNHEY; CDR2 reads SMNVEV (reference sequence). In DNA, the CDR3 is TGTGCCAGCAGCATGTCCCCGAACACTGAAGCTTTCTTT. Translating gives CASSMSPNTEAFF.

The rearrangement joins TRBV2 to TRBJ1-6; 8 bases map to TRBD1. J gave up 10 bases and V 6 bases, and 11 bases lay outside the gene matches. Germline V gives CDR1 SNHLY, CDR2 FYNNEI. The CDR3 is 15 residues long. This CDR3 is CASRERTGSGSPLHF. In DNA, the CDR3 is TGTGCCAGCAGGGAACGGACAGGGTCTGGCTCACCCCTCCACTTT.

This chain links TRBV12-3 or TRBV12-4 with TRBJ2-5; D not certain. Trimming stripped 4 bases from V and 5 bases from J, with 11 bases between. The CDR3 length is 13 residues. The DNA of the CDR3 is TGTGCCAGCAGTTACGAGCTCCGGGAGACCCAGTACTTC. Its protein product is CASSYELRETQYF.

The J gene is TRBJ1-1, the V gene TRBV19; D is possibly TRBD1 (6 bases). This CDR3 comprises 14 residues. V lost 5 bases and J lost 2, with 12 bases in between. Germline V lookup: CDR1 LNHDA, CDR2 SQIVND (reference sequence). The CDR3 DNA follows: TGTGCCAGTAGTTCAGGGGTATCAAACACTGAAGCTTTCTTT. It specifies CASSSGVSNTEAFF.

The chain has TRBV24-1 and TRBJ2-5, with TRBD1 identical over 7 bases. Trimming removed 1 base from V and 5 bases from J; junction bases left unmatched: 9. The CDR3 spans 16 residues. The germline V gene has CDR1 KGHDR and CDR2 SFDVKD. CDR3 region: CATSDFKRGQAETQYF. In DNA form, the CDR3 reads TGTGCCACCAGTGATTTTAAGAGGGGGCAGGCGGAGACCCAGTACTTC.

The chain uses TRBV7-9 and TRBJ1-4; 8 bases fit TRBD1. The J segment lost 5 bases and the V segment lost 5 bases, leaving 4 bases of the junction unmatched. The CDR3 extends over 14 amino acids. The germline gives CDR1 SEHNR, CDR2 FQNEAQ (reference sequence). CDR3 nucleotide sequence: TGTGCCAGCAGCACCTGGACAGGGAATGAAAAACTGTTTTTT. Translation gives CASSTWTGNEKLFF. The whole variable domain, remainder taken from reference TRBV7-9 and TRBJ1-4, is DTGVSQNPRHKITKRGQNVTFRCDPISEHNRLYWYRQTLGQGPEFLTYFQNEAQLEKSRLLSDRFSAERPKGSFSTLEIQRTEQGDSAMYLCASSTWTGNEKLFFGSGTQLSVL.